A selection of T cell receptor beta chains follows, all from one sample in a study of T cell repertoires in cytomegalovirus infection. Via MiXCR, TCRdb re-called the reads, giving one row per CDR3 protein. The table records over 150,000 distinct CDR3 sequences, 15% to 20% of them present only once. Sequenced sample: PBMCs. The source is a human donor in good health (CMV status not recorded). Some clones in this sample may be carry-over from other donors' samples. Both conserved end residues are part of each CDR3. Fields, in order: J gene, D gene, clone size, V gene, CDR3 DNA, CDR3 protein. The D gene is left open where the match is weak. Rows give clone size only sometimes, using once, few, many, or a class for an expanded clone.

j_call: TRBJ2-4
d_call: TRBD1
clone_size: few
v_call: TRBV28
cdr3_nt: TGTGCCAGCAGTGCACCGGGACAGGCAACCAAAAACATTCAGTACTTC
cdr3_aa: CASSAPGQATKNIQYF

j_call: TRBJ2-2
d_call: TRBD1
clone_size: few
v_call: TRBV19
cdr3_nt: TGTGCCAGTAGTTCGAGACAGGGGGGCACCGGGGAGCTGTTTTTT
cdr3_aa: CASSSRQGGTGELFF

j_call: TRBJ2-5
d_call: -
clone_size: -
v_call: TRBV20-1
cdr3_nt: TGCAGTGCTAGAGCTGGCGGGATTAGGGAGACCCAGTACTTC
cdr3_aa: CSARAGGIRETQYF

j_call: TRBJ1-5
d_call: -
clone_size: -
v_call: TRBV2
cdr3_nt: TGTGCCAGCAGTGAATCGGGTCGCAATCAGCCCCAGCATTTT
cdr3_aa: CASSESGRNQPQHF

j_call: TRBJ1-5
d_call: -
clone_size: few
v_call: TRBV6-6
cdr3_nt: TGTGCCAGCAGTTCGACGTCTTACAATCAGCCCCAGCATTTT
cdr3_aa: CASSSTSYNQPQHF

j_call: TRBJ1-2
d_call: -
clone_size: many
v_call: TRBV7-2
cdr3_nt: TGTGCCAGCAGCCGGCCTTCGACAGGTTCTGGTGGCTACACCTTC
cdr3_aa: CASSRPSTGSGGYTF

j_call: TRBJ2-4
d_call: TRBD2
clone_size: many
v_call: TRBV12-3/TRBV12-4
cdr3_nt: TGTGCCAGCGGATTGGCGGGAGTTGAAAACATTCAGTACTTC
cdr3_aa: CASGLAGVENIQYF

j_call: TRBJ1-6
d_call: -
clone_size: few
v_call: TRBV12-3/TRBV12-4
cdr3_nt: TGTGCCAGCAGTTTAACAGGGAAAGGAGGCTCACCCCTCCACTTT
cdr3_aa: CASSLTGKGGSPLHF

j_call: TRBJ2-7
d_call: TRBD2
clone_size: few
v_call: TRBV6-2/TRBV6-3
cdr3_nt: TGTGCCAGCAGTTACTCGCGGGGGACCTACGAGCAGTACTTC
cdr3_aa: CASSYSRGTYEQYF

j_call: TRBJ1-1
d_call: -
clone_size: once
v_call: TRBV18
cdr3_nt: TGTGCCAGCTCACGATCCTGGGACCGCGGACCCATGAACACTGAAGCTTTCTTT
cdr3_aa: CASSRSWDRGPMNTEAFF

j_call: TRBJ1-2
d_call: -
clone_size: -
v_call: TRBV7-2
cdr3_nt: TGTGCCAGCAGCTTAGTGTGGTCTAACTATGGCTACACCTTC
cdr3_aa: CASSLVWSNYGYTF

j_call: TRBJ2-1
d_call: TRBD2
clone_size: many
v_call: TRBV12-3/TRBV12-4
cdr3_nt: TGTGCCAGCAGTTTCACGACTAGCGGGAGCTCCTACAATGAGCAGTTCTTC
cdr3_aa: CASSFTTSGSSYNEQFF

j_call: TRBJ2-5
d_call: -
clone_size: -
v_call: TRBV14
cdr3_nt: TGTGCCAGCAGTGAAGGTACCAGGGTTAGGCAAGAGACCCAGTACTTC
cdr3_aa: CASSEGTRVRQETQYF

j_call: TRBJ2-3
d_call: -
clone_size: many
v_call: TRBV7-2
cdr3_nt: TGTGCCAGCAGCCCCTCGACAGGACTACAGGATACGCAGTATTTT
cdr3_aa: CASSPSTGLQDTQYF